This T cell receptor beta chain was captured in a study of blood T cell repertoires in COVID-19. With V trimmed by 6 bases and J by 2 bases, 4 bases remained unmatched. This CDR3 is built from 13 residues. Authors' processing steps: Researchers report that nucleated cell counts were estimated from reference gene primer amplification. Data came from immunoSEQ multiplex PCR; TCRdb stores just in-frame clones and leaves some out. V and J calls and clone size are those listed in that table; D and trimming were worked out from the DNA. The sample shows about 200,000 clones, 70% to 90% of them seen only once.

The chain uses TRBV12-3 or TRBV12-4 and TRBJ2-7, with 7 bases identical to TRBD1. The receptor was isolated from a young man with active or convalescent COVID-19. Material for sequencing was peripheral blood. Written as DNA, the CDR3 is TGTGCCAGCAGCCCTGGGACAGCCTACGAGCAGTACTTC. Encoded protein: CASSPGTAYEQYF.